This T cell receptor (beta chain) was sequenced for a study of OX40 agonist ivuxolimab in advanced cancers. The CDR3 totals 16 residues. V dropped 6 bases and J dropped 4 bases, with 20 bases sitting between them. CDR1 and CDR2 (germline): MDHEN, SYDVKM. Sequencing was performed with immunoSEQ multiplex PCR; in TCRdb, only in-frame clones are kept and a portion is missing. Altogether fewer than 65,000 clones are present, 79% being singletons, with the ten largest covering about 11%. The TCR comes from an adult with an advanced solid tumor such as melanoma, head and neck, liver or kidney cancer. Sequencing used CD4+ or CD8+ T cells sorted from blood, obtained in a trial of the OX40 agonist ivuxolimab. This rearrangement joins TRBV28 to TRBJ2-3; the D gene is possibly TRBD2 (5 bases). CDR3 amino acids: CASSPRESWAADTQYF. The DNA for the CDR3 is TGTGCCAGCAGCCCGAGGGAGTCGTGGGCGGCAGATACGCAGTATTTT.